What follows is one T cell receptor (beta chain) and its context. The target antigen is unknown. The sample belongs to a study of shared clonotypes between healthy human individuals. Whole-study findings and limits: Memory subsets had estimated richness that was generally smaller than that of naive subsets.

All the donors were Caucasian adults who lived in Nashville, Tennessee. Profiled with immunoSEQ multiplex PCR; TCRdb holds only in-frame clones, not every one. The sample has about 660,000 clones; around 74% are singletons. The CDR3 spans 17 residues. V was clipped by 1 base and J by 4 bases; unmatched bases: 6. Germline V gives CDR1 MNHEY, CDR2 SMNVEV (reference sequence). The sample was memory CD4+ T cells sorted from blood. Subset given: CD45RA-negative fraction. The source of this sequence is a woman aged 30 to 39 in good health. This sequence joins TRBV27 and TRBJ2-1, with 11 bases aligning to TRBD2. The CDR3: CASSLWASGRKYNEQFF. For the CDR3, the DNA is TGTGCCAGCAGTTTATGGGCTAGCGGGAGGAAATACAATGAGCAGTTCTTC.